The clone carrying this T cell receptor (beta chain) has just a few counts. This sample stems from a study of blood T cell repertoires in COVID-19. Trimming left V 4 bases short and J 0 bases short, with 22 bases between. The CDR3 extends over 18 amino acids. Clones were sequenced by immunoSEQ multiplex PCR, and TCRdb holds only the in-frame ones, with some missing. The table lists roughly 200,000 clones, approximately 90% of them singletons. This TCR derives from a man aged 25 to 40 who had recovered from COVID-19. Sequenced sample: PBMCs or T cells enriched from blood (not recorded which). This chain connects TRBV23-1 to TRBJ2-7, with D unresolved. TRBV23-1 counts as an open reading frame of uncertain function. The CDR3 reads CASSRQVERLFTSYEQYF. CDR3 nucleotide sequence: TGCGCCAGCAGTCGCCAGGTCGAACGCCTTTTTACCTCCTACGAGCAGTACTTC.